This entry lists 8 T cell receptor beta chains sequenced from one sample in a study of blood T cell repertoires in COVID-19. Only in-frame clones appear in the TCRdb table, and some are missing; sequencing was by immunoSEQ multiplex PCR. The sample consists of some 250,000 clones, approximately 77% of them appearing once. Sequenced sample: peripheral blood. The origin of the receptors is a young woman with acute or convalescent COVID-19.

The chain is built from TRBV7-2 and TRBJ2-7, with a weak D call TRBD2 (5 bases). The germline CDR1 and CDR2 sequences are SGHTA and FQGNSA. V shed 0 bases and J shed 7 bases, with 7 bases lying between them. This CDR3 has 12 amino acids. CDR3 residues: CASSLARAEQYF. Here the CDR3 DNA reads TGTGCCAGCAGCTTAGCGCGGGCGGAGCAGTACTTC.

The J gene is TRBJ2-1, the V gene TRBV6-6; 12 bases match TRBD2. The CDR3 sequence is 16 residues long. Unmatched junction bases numbered 10, after V lost 6 bases and J lost 7 bases. Germline CDR1 and CDR2: MNHNY and SVGAGI (reference sequence). The CDR3 DNA follows: TGTGCCAGCAGCCCCGGACTAGCGGGATGGGGTAATGAGCAGTTCTTC. Translating it yields CASSPGLAGWGNEQFF.

J is TRBJ2-7 and V is TRBV29-1, with 8 bases that match TRBD2. The germline CDR1 and CDR2 sequences are SQVTM and ANQGSEA. With V trimmed by 7 bases and J by 0 bases, 8 bases remained unmatched. The CDR3 length is 14 residues. The CDR3 DNA sequence: TGCAGCGCCGAACTAGCGGAGCACTCCTACGAGCAGTACTTC. It yields the protein CSAELAEHSYEQYF.

This chain connects TRBV7-9 to TRBJ1-6; D is unresolved. Per germline, CDR1 SEHNR and CDR2 FQNEAQ (reference sequence). The CDR3 consists of 11 residues. Trimming took 2 bases from V and 15 from J, leaving 8 bases between them. The CDR3 protein is CASSLFGDLHF. Written as DNA, the CDR3 is TGTGCCAGCAGCTTATTCGGGGACCTCCACTTT.

Only a few counts were recorded for this clone. CDR3: CASAAGTGGSTEAFF. The CDR3 DNA sequence: TGTGCCAGCGCCGCCGGGACAGGGGGCAGTACTGAAGCTTTCTTT. The chain carries TRBV18 and TRBJ1-1, with 12 bases identical to TRBD1. The CDR3 sequence is 15 residues long. V lost 8 bases to trimming and J lost 5 bases; unmatched junction nucleotides: 9. Germline values: CDR1 KGHSH, CDR2 LQKENI.

This chain connects TRBV30 to TRBJ1-1; 8 nucleotides align to TRBD1. This CDR3 has 12 residues. Germline V gene data show CDR1 as GTSNPN and CDR2 as SVGIG (reference sequence). V trimming: 5 bases; J trimming: 7 bases; junction bases outside the gene matches: 6. The CDR3 DNA follows: TGTGCCTGGGCCAGAGGACAGGGTGAAGCTTTCTTT. Encoded protein: CAWARGQGEAFF.

The chain combines TRBV11-2 with TRBJ1-2; the match to TRBD1 covers 9 bases. The V gene end was trimmed by 5 bases and the J gene end by 8 bases; junction bases not matched to a gene: 9. The CDR3 is 14 residues long. The germline V gene encodes CDR1 SGHAT and CDR2 FQNNGV. This CDR3 reads CASSPGTGLGGYTF. CDR3 bases: TGTGCCAGCAGCCCGGGGACAGGGCTTGGCGGCTACACCTTC.

V gene TRBV6-2 or TRBV6-3 combines with J gene TRBJ1-1; D gene ambiguous. Between the trimmed V and J ends, which lost 2 bases and 1 base, there was a span of 14 bases. The CDR3 consists of 16 residues. The germline V gene has CDR1 MNHEY and CDR2 SVGEGT. CDR3 protein: CASSYEAAKPNTEAFF. The CDR3 bases are TGTGCCAGCAGTTACGAGGCAGCTAAACCGAACACTGAAGCTTTCTTT.